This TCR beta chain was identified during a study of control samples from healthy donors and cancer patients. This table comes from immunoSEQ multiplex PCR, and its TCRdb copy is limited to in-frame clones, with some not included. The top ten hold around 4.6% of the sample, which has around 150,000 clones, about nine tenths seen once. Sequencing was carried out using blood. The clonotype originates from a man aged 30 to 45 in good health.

In DNA, the CDR3 is TGTGCCAGCTCACCACCGGGAGGACCTAATCAGCCCCAGCATTTT. Translation gives CASSPPGGPNQPQHF. This sequence joins TRBV18 and TRBJ1-5; D remains ambiguous. The V end was cut by 0 bases, the J end by 4 bases, with 10 bases between. Germline V CDR1 and CDR2: KGHSH, LQKENI. CDR3 size: 15 residues.